This record covers a single TCR beta chain. Its matching antigen is unknown. This sample is part of a study of PD-L1 blockade in urothelial cancer. Study background: At some point between 2013 and 2014 therapy began: atezolizumab 1,200 mg intravenously every 3 weeks. Blood drawn 3 weeks (second dose) and 6 weeks after treatment start was analyzed. Study-level points and caveats: Pretreatment clonality of the blood TCR repertoire below the median was predictive of superior survival.

With 6 bases clipped from V and 6 bases from J, the junction kept 4 bases outside the gene matches. The CDR3 is 13 residues long. In germline, CDR1 is SGHTA, CDR2 FQGNSA. Time point noted: pretreatment peripheral blood. Every PCR received spiked-in synthetic TCR analog templates. Generated by immunoSEQ multiplex PCR, the TCRdb table keeps only in-frame clones and is missing some. The repertoire holds fewer than 65,000 clones, 75% to 90% seen once, with more than 1.5% in the top ten. The chain joins TRBV7-2 to TRBJ2-2; 7 bases are shared with TRBD2. The material was PBMCs, obtained around atezolizumab (anti-PD-L1) treatment. This sequence originates from a man aged 70-80 years with urothelial cancer. CDR3 residues: CASSTRGAGELFF. The CDR3 coding sequence is TGTGCCAGCAGTACCCGGGGGGCCGGGGAGCTGTTTTTT. The full variable domain, rest sourced from reference TRBV7-2 and TRBJ2-2, is GAGVSQSPSNKVTEKGKDVELRCDPISGHTALYWYRQSLGQGLEFLIYFQGNSAPDKSGLPSDRFSAERTGGSVSTLTIQRTQQEDSAVYLCASSTRGAGELFFGEGSRLTVL.